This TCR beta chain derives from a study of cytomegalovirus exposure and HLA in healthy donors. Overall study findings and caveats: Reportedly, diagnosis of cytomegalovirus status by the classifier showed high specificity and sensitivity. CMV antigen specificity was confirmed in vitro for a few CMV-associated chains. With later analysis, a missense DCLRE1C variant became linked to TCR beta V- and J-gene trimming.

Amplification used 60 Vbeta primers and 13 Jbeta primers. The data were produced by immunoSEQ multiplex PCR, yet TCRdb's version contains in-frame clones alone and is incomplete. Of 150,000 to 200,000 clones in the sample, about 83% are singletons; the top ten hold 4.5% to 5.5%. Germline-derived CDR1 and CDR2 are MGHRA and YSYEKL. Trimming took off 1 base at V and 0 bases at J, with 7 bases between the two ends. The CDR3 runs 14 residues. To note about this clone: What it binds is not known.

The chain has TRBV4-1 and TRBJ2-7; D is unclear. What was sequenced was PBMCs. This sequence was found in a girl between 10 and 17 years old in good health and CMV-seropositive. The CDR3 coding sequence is TGCGCCAGCAGCCAAGTTTCCGTCTCCTACGAGCAGTACTTC. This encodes CASSQVSVSYEQYF.